This T cell receptor beta chain was sequenced for a study of T cells in narcolepsy (dated by TCRdb to the late 2010s). Concerning the study at large: Patients with narcolepsy type 1 or type 2 (NT1, NT2) were enrolled in the study together with healthy control donors. Autoreactive T cells targeting hypocretin neuron self-antigens (hypocretin, TRIB2) were sought in narcolepsy patients, and TCR Vbeta sequencing was used to track clonotypes in blood and CSF.

For TCR Vbeta sequencing, memory CD4+ T cells were sorted ex vivo from the peripheral blood of both healthy controls and narcolepsy patients. General findings and caveats noted by the study authors: Numbers of sequenced blood memory CD4+ clonotypes were comparable, averaging approximately 42,000 in patients and 33,354 in controls. According to the report, autoreactive clonotypes were detected serially in the blood of the same patients and of different patients, but not in healthy controls. Certain blood memory CD4+ repertoires from patients and controls had no sequences that matched autoreactive T cell clones. Plots that compared CSF and blood CD4+ T cell clonotypes from the same patient highlighted HCRT-specific and TRIB2-specific autoreactive clonotypes.

At the junction V is shortened by 5 bases and J by 5 bases; bases outside the gene matches: 8. The CDR3 goes from the cysteine to the phenylalanine over 15 residues. CDR3 DNA only is kept here, 45 bases in frame from base 1. The CDR1 and CDR2 encoded by the germline V gene are SGHNT and YENEEA. About this clone itself: Its antigen is still unknown. Base-call qualities are not available, and no considerably larger clone is one nucleotide away.

Library construction relied on the immunoSEQ multiplex PCR assay. TCRdb stores this immuneACCESS table with in-frame sequences only. Part of the clones is absent; in the studies checked, under half of the shortfall reflects unresolved V genes, and no reason is known for the rest. The sample table holds 25,000 to 35,000 clones, of which over 80% were seen once. The ten largest clonotypes hold less than 3% of the sample. The sequenced sample consisted of CD45RA- memory CD4+ T cells from PBMCs. The cell subset or site label, as the study defines it: memory T cells sorted ex vivo from peripheral blood. The TCR originated in a human donor with narcolepsy. Recombination linked TRBV11-3 to TRBJ2-3; 9 central bases correspond to TRBD1. The DNA is as follows: TGTGCCAGCAGCAGCCCGGGACAGGGAATAGATACGCAGTATTTT. It translates to CASSSPGQGIDTQYF.